A selection of T cell receptor beta chains follows, all from one sample in a study of blood T cell repertoires in COVID-19. TCRdb's table, derived via immunoSEQ multiplex PCR, lists solely in-frame clones and lacks some. The table lists about 220,000 clones, under 90% of them singletons. The sample taken for sequencing was PBMCs or T cells enriched from blood (not recorded which). The receptor set was obtained from an older woman who had recovered from COVID-19. The CDR3 runs from the conserved cysteine through the conserved F or W. D genes are given only for firm matches. Size is omitted from some rows. Given values are once, few, many or a class for expanded clones.

d_gene: -; abundance: -; v_gene: TRBV4-2; j_gene: TRBJ2-3; CDR3nt: TGTGCCAGCAGCCAAGAAGTGCCCCGAGGGGGTGTGGATACGCAGTATTTT; CDR3aa: CASSQEVPRGGVDTQYF
d_gene: TRBD1; abundance: -; v_gene: TRBV14; j_gene: TRBJ1-1; CDR3nt: TGTGCCAGCAGCCAATCTACCGGGACAGGGGGCACTGAAGCTTTCTTT; CDR3aa: CASSQSTGTGGTEAFF
d_gene: -; abundance: -; v_gene: TRBV25-1; j_gene: TRBJ2-5; CDR3nt: TGTGCCAGCAGTGAAGGGCCGGGAACGGAGACCCAGTACTTC; CDR3aa: CASSEGPGTETQYF
d_gene: TRBD2; abundance: -; v_gene: TRBV7-3; j_gene: TRBJ2-3; CDR3nt: TGTGCCAGCACCTCCGGGGGGACAGATACGCAGTATTTT; CDR3aa: CASTSGGTDTQYF
d_gene: TRBD1; abundance: -; v_gene: TRBV24-1; j_gene: TRBJ2-1; CDR3nt: TGTGCCACCAGTGACCCCGGGACAGGGGGCGTTGAGCAGTTCTTC; CDR3aa: CATSDPGTGGVEQFF
d_gene: -; abundance: once; v_gene: TRBV27; j_gene: TRBJ1-1; CDR3nt: TGTGCCAGCAGGAGGAATGAGGGTTGGACTGAAGCTTTCTTT; CDR3aa: CASRRNEGWTEAFF
d_gene: TRBD1; abundance: -; v_gene: TRBV5-4; j_gene: TRBJ2-1; CDR3nt: TGTGCCAGCAGCGCCCGGGACAGGGGCTACCATCAGTTCTTC; CDR3aa: CASSARDRGYHQFF
d_gene: -; abundance: -; v_gene: TRBV19; j_gene: TRBJ1-4; CDR3nt: TGTGCCAGTAGGGCGGAGGATGCAACTAATGAAAAACTGTTTTTT; CDR3aa: CASRAEDATNEKLFF
d_gene: TRBD2; abundance: -; v_gene: TRBV3-1/TRBV3-2; j_gene: TRBJ2-5; CDR3nt: TGTGCCAGCAGCCAAGGAGCGGCGGGGGGACAAGAGACCCAGTACTTC; CDR3aa: CASSQGAAGGQETQYF
d_gene: TRBD2; abundance: -; v_gene: TRBV6-4; j_gene: TRBJ2-1; CDR3nt: TGTGCCAGCAGTGTCGAGCGGGGTGATAATGAGCAGTTCTTC; CDR3aa: CASSVERGDNEQFF
d_gene: TRBD2; abundance: -; v_gene: TRBV15; j_gene: TRBJ2-5; CDR3nt: TGTGCCACCAGCAGAGATGGGGGTGTCGGGGGGACGGAGACCCAGTACTTC; CDR3aa: CATSRDGGVGGTETQYF
d_gene: TRBD1; abundance: -; v_gene: TRBV5-1; j_gene: TRBJ1-4; CDR3nt: TGCGCCAGCAGCTTGAGAACAGGGGGTGTATCTGAAAAACTGTTTTTT; CDR3aa: CASSLRTGGVSEKLFF
d_gene: -; abundance: -; v_gene: TRBV19; j_gene: TRBJ2-1; CDR3nt: TGTGCCAGTATCAGCGGAAAAGCAGACCACTCCTACAATGAGCAGTTCTTC; CDR3aa: CASISGKADHSYNEQFF
d_gene: TRBD1; abundance: -; v_gene: TRBV19; j_gene: TRBJ1-4; CDR3nt: TGTGCCAGTAGTATCGGGACAGGTGGCGAAAAACTGTTTTTT; CDR3aa: CASSIGTGGEKLFF
d_gene: TRBD2; abundance: once; v_gene: TRBV7-9; j_gene: TRBJ2-7; CDR3nt: TGTGCCAGCAGCCTGCTAGGCGGGAGTAATTACGAGCAGTACTTC; CDR3aa: CASSLLGGSNYEQYF
d_gene: -; abundance: many; v_gene: TRBV29-1; j_gene: TRBJ1-3; CDR3nt: TGCAGCGTGGTAGACACACACTCTGGAAACACCATATATTTT; CDR3aa: CSVVDTHSGNTIYF
d_gene: -; abundance: -; v_gene: TRBV6-5; j_gene: TRBJ1-2; CDR3nt: TGTGCCAGCAGTTACTCGTCGGGGGGCAGCTACACCTTC; CDR3aa: CASSYSSGGSYTF
d_gene: -; abundance: -; v_gene: TRBV9; j_gene: TRBJ2-3; CDR3nt: TGTGCCAGCAGCGTAGCTTTACAGGGTGCCACAGATACGCAGTATTTT; CDR3aa: CASSVALQGATDTQYF
d_gene: TRBD2; abundance: -; v_gene: TRBV3-1/TRBV3-2; j_gene: TRBJ2-1; CDR3nt: TGTGCCAGCAGCCAAGAGCCTAGCGGGGGGGTTTACAATGAGCAGTTCTTC; CDR3aa: CASSQEPSGGVYNEQFF
d_gene: -; abundance: -; v_gene: TRBV6-6; j_gene: TRBJ1-5; CDR3nt: TGTGCCAGCAGTTACGGGTCAGGTATCAATCAGCCCCAGCATTTT; CDR3aa: CASSYGSGINQPQHF
d_gene: -; abundance: -; v_gene: TRBV7-2; j_gene: TRBJ2-1; CDR3nt: TGTGCCAGCAGCTTATTTGAGGGAAGCTCCTACAATGAGCAGTTCTTC; CDR3aa: CASSLFEGSSYNEQFF
d_gene: -; abundance: -; v_gene: TRBV6-4; j_gene: TRBJ1-2; CDR3nt: TGTGCCAGCAGTGACTCCCGCAGGGACTATGGCTACACCTTC; CDR3aa: CASSDSRRDYGYTF
d_gene: -; abundance: -; v_gene: TRBV29-1; j_gene: TRBJ2-6; CDR3nt: TGCAGCGTTAAGGCAGGGCCTGGGGCCAACGTCCTGACTTTC; CDR3aa: CSVKAGPGANVLTF
d_gene: -; abundance: few; v_gene: TRBV3-1/TRBV3-2; j_gene: TRBJ1-6; CDR3nt: TGTGCCAGCAGCCAGACAGAATCGACTTTTACCCTCCACTTT; CDR3aa: CASSQTESTFTLHF
d_gene: TRBD1; abundance: once; v_gene: TRBV9; j_gene: TRBJ2-7; CDR3nt: TGTGCCAGCAGCGTCTCGACAGGGGCCGGGTACGAGCAGTACTTC; CDR3aa: CASSVSTGAGYEQYF
d_gene: -; abundance: -; v_gene: TRBV3-1/TRBV3-2; j_gene: TRBJ1-6; CDR3nt: TGTGCCAGCAGCCAACAGGGAGGGTCACCCCTCCACTTT; CDR3aa: CASSQQGGSPLHF
d_gene: -; abundance: -; v_gene: TRBV4-1; j_gene: TRBJ1-5; CDR3nt: TGCGCCAGCAGCCCGGACAACAGCAATCAGCCCCAGCATTTT; CDR3aa: CASSPDNSNQPQHF
d_gene: TRBD1; abundance: once; v_gene: TRBV28; j_gene: TRBJ1-1; CDR3nt: TGTGCCAGCAGTGGAGGGGGCCACAGTCCTGACACTGAAGCTTTCTTT; CDR3aa: CASSGGGHSPDTEAFF
d_gene: -; abundance: -; v_gene: TRBV7-7; j_gene: TRBJ2-2; CDR3nt: TGTGCCAGCAGCTTAGCTCTAACCGGGGAGCTGTTTTTT; CDR3aa: CASSLALTGELFF
d_gene: -; abundance: -; v_gene: TRBV5-1; j_gene: TRBJ1-6; CDR3nt: TGCGCCAGCAGCTTGGTATCAGCGGATCGCCATAATTCACCCCTCCACTTT; CDR3aa: CASSLVSADRHNSPLHF
d_gene: -; abundance: -; v_gene: TRBV24-1; j_gene: TRBJ2-1; CDR3nt: TGTGCCACCAGTGATTCGGACAGCTCCTACAATGAGCAGTTCTTC; CDR3aa: CATSDSDSSYNEQFF
d_gene: TRBD1; abundance: -; v_gene: TRBV7-3; j_gene: TRBJ1-6; CDR3nt: TGTGCCAGCAGCCTCGGACAGGGTTCTTCACCCCTCCACTTT; CDR3aa: CASSLGQGSSPLHF
d_gene: -; abundance: -; v_gene: TRBV23-1; j_gene: TRBJ2-5; CDR3nt: TGCGCCAGCAGTCAATCGGGGGCAGGGTCAGAGACCCAGTACTTC; CDR3aa: CASSQSGAGSETQYF
d_gene: -; abundance: -; v_gene: TRBV7-2; j_gene: TRBJ2-5; CDR3nt: TGTGCCAGCAGTTTGTGGGGCGGTCAAGAGACCCAGTACTTC; CDR3aa: CASSLWGGQETQYF
d_gene: TRBD1; abundance: -; v_gene: TRBV5-1; j_gene: TRBJ2-2; CDR3nt: TGCGCCAGCAGCACCGGGACAGGGACCGGGGAGCTGTTTTTT; CDR3aa: CASSTGTGTGELFF
d_gene: -; abundance: -; v_gene: TRBV7-3; j_gene: TRBJ2-3; CDR3nt: TGTGCCAGCAGCGCAACTAGCCCCACAGATACGCAGTATTTT; CDR3aa: CASSATSPTDTQYF
d_gene: -; abundance: -; v_gene: TRBV7-3; j_gene: TRBJ2-5; CDR3nt: TGTGCCAGCAGCCCCGGGACTCAAGAGACCCAGTACTTC; CDR3aa: CASSPGTQETQYF
d_gene: -; abundance: -; v_gene: TRBV5-1; j_gene: TRBJ2-1; CDR3nt: TGCGCCAGCAGCTTAAAACAGGGCGCCTACAATGAGCAGTTCTTC; CDR3aa: CASSLKQGAYNEQFF
d_gene: -; abundance: -; v_gene: TRBV12-3/TRBV12-4; j_gene: TRBJ2-5; CDR3nt: TGTGCCAGCGGTCCCGGCCAAGAGACCCAGTACTTC; CDR3aa: CASGPGQETQYF
d_gene: -; abundance: -; v_gene: TRBV5-1; j_gene: TRBJ2-3; CDR3nt: TGCGCCAGCAGTCTAACCGGGACACCGGGTGGCACAGATACGCAGTATTTT; CDR3aa: CASSLTGTPGGTDTQYF
d_gene: TRBD2; abundance: few; v_gene: TRBV27; j_gene: TRBJ2-7; CDR3nt: TGTGCCAGCAGAGTTGGACTAGCGGGAACAACACGGGAGCAGTACTTC; CDR3aa: CASRVGLAGTTREQYF
d_gene: -; abundance: -; v_gene: TRBV12-3/TRBV12-4; j_gene: TRBJ1-5; CDR3nt: TGTGCCAGCAGTCCGATGGAGGATCAGCCCCAGCATTTT; CDR3aa: CASSPMEDQPQHF
d_gene: -; abundance: few; v_gene: TRBV7-2; j_gene: TRBJ2-5; CDR3nt: TGTGCCAGCAGCGGTCGCGGGTCCGCCAGAGAGACCCAGTACTTC; CDR3aa: CASSGRGSARETQYF
d_gene: TRBD2; abundance: -; v_gene: TRBV12-5; j_gene: TRBJ2-3; CDR3nt: TGTGCTAGTGGGCCCCCTCTAGCGGGATTCTCCCCAGATACGCAGTATTTT; CDR3aa: CASGPPLAGFSPDTQYF
d_gene: -; abundance: -; v_gene: TRBV12-3/TRBV12-4; j_gene: TRBJ1-4; CDR3nt: TGTGCCAGCAGTTTGGAGGGCGAAAAACTGTTTTTT; CDR3aa: CASSLEGEKLFF
d_gene: TRBD2; abundance: -; v_gene: TRBV19; j_gene: TRBJ2-3; CDR3nt: TGTGCCACCTCGAGACTAGCGGGAGGCACGGGTGATACGCAGTATTTT; CDR3aa: CATSRLAGGTGDTQYF
d_gene: TRBD2; abundance: -; v_gene: TRBV7-9; j_gene: TRBJ2-2; CDR3nt: TGTGCCAGCAGCCCAACTAGCGGGGGGGCCGCCGGGGAGCTGTTTTTT; CDR3aa: CASSPTSGGAAGELFF
d_gene: TRBD2; abundance: -; v_gene: TRBV3-1/TRBV3-2; j_gene: TRBJ2-1; CDR3nt: TGTGCCAGCAGCCAAGATATCCCAGCGGGACTCTACAATGAGCAGTTCTTC; CDR3aa: CASSQDIPAGLYNEQFF
d_gene: -; abundance: -; v_gene: TRBV6-1; j_gene: TRBJ2-1; CDR3nt: TGTGCCAGCAGTGATTGGCGGGCGAGGGACTACAATGAGCAGTTCTTC; CDR3aa: CASSDWRARDYNEQFF
d_gene: -; abundance: -; v_gene: TRBV2; j_gene: TRBJ1-1; CDR3nt: TGTGCCAGCAGGGTCTCGACAGAGCCTCACACTGAAGCTTTCTTT; CDR3aa: CASRVSTEPHTEAFF
d_gene: -; abundance: -; v_gene: TRBV10-3; j_gene: TRBJ2-5; CDR3nt: TGTGCCATCAGTGAACGAGGTAGAGAGACCCAGTACTTC; CDR3aa: CAISERGRETQYF
d_gene: TRBD2; abundance: once; v_gene: TRBV30; j_gene: TRBJ2-1; CDR3nt: TGTGCCTGGAGTACTGGGACTAGCGGGAAGAATGAGCAGTTCTTC; CDR3aa: CAWSTGTSGKNEQFF
d_gene: -; abundance: -; v_gene: TRBV9; j_gene: TRBJ2-6; CDR3nt: TGTGCCAGCAGCGTAGGTTTGAGGACACCAACTTCTGGGGCCAACGTCCTGACTTTC; CDR3aa: CASSVGLRTPTSGANVLTF